This T cell receptor beta chain was captured by sequencing in a study of shared clonotypes between healthy human individuals. The overall study: Per donor, three plates held CD4 naive cells, three held CD4 memory, two held CD8 naive and one held CD8 memory. The study's findings and limits: Naive subsets, compared against memory subsets, generally had larger estimated richness values. Naive CD4 clonotype sharing across a few donors was about 5%. Clonotypes shared by all four sorted-subset donors had higher generation probabilities than non-shared clonotypes.

For this clone: The target antigen is unknown.

Clones were read by immunoSEQ multiplex PCR, and TCRdb kept only the in-frame ones, dropping some. The sample yields 400,000 or so clones, 96% seen once. There are 13 residues in the CDR3. Germline CDR1 GTSNPN, CDR2 SVGIG (reference sequence). V lost 0 bases and J 3 bases, leaving 6 bases between the germline ends. The chain uses TRBV30 and TRBJ1-5, with unresolved D. The sequence came from a man under 40 in good health. The sequenced material came from memory CD8+ T cells sorted from blood. Described subset: CD45RO+ cells pooled with CCR7-negative TemRA cells. CDR3 residues: CAWSVFHNQPQHF. CDR3 coding DNA: TGTGCCTGGAGTGTTTTTCACAATCAGCCCCAGCATTTT. The variable domain in full, with the rest retrieved from reference TRBV30 and TRBJ1-5, is SQTIHQWPATLVQPVGSPLSLECTVEGTSNPNLYWYRQAAGRGLQLLFYSVGIGQISSEVPQNLSASRPQDRQFILSSKKLLLSDSGFYLCAWSVFHNQPQHFGDGTRLSIL.